This T cell receptor (beta chain) was captured in a study of CD8 T cell repertoires and HIV-1 epitope variants. In the study overall: Tested: three Gag epitope families, Nef HW9 and YT9.

Study outcomes and limitations: The assay identified only TCR beta chains of antigen-proliferating T cells.

The method was immunoSEQ multiplex PCR; TCRdb's version includes in-frame clones alone and lacks a portion of them. The data hold roughly 2,000 clones, with 72% observed a single time. The CDR3 extends over 17 amino acids. Trimming cost V 2 bases and J 0 bases; bases outside gene matches: 4. Germline lookup yields CDR1 SEHNR and CDR2 FQNEAQ (reference sequence). As concerns this clone: Its target is unknown.

The sequenced sample consisted of cultured CD8+ T cells derived from PBMCs. The source of this sequence is a male donor with HIV. The chain has TRBV7-9 and TRBJ2-1; TRBD2 matches 10 bases. This chain's CDR3 is CASSLIAGGGSYNEQFF. The CDR3, as DNA: TGTGCCAGCAGCTTAATAGCGGGGGGTGGCTCCTACAATGAGCAGTTCTTC.